These T cell receptor beta chains were read from a single sample in a study of early T cells in non-severe SARS-CoV-2 infection. From the 5' RACE reads, TCRdb called clonotypes with MiXCR, one entry per CDR3 protein. Here the sample spans 43,000 or so distinct CDR3 sequences, less than 8.5% being singletons. Source material: whole blood. Receptors were obtained from an adult who was a healthcare worker with PCR-confirmed SARS-CoV-2 infection or an uninfected control (not recorded which). Both conserved end residues are part of each CDR3. Each record gives: V gene, J gene, D gene, clone size, CDR3 protein, CDR3 DNA. A D gene is named only where the DNA matches it firmly. Size is stated for part of the rows, as once, few or many counts, or as a class when the clone is expanded.

>TRBV5-1|TRBJ2-1|.|few
CASSSQLQAYNEQFF
TGCGCCAGCAGCTCACAGTTGCAGGCCTACAATGAGCAGTTCTTC
>TRBV5-4|TRBJ2-1|TRBD2|.
CASSLSGGRDEQFF
TGTGCCAGCAGCTTGAGCGGGGGGCGCGATGAGCAGTTCTTC
>TRBV7-8|TRBJ1-1|.|few
CASSLLGGAAEAFF
TGTGCCAGCAGCTTATTGGGTGGCGCAGCTGAAGCTTTCTTT
>TRBV7-9|TRBJ2-1|.|.
CASSLGELTYNEQFF
TGTGCCAGCAGCTTGGGGGAATTGACCTACAATGAGCAGTTCTTC
>TRBV29-1|TRBJ1-1|.|.
CSVARSRDTEAFF
TGCAGCGTTGCCCGGAGTCGTGACACTGAAGCTTTCTTT
>TRBV30|TRBJ2-2|.|many
CVQRPPTNTGELFF
TGTGTCCAACGACCGCCAACTAACACCGGGGAGCTGTTTTTT
>TRBV12-3/TRBV12-4|TRBJ2-1|TRBD1|few
CASSDPGQDYNEQFF
TGTGCCAGCAGCGACCCGGGACAGGATTACAATGAGCAGTTCTTC
>TRBV28|TRBJ2-3|.|.
CASSTGGGTDTQYF
TGTGCCAGCAGTACCGGCGGGGGCACAGATACGCAGTATTTT
>TRBV11-1|TRBJ2-5|TRBD2|.
CASSLGFSGDQETQYF
TGTGCCAGCAGCTTAGGGTTTAGCGGGGACCAAGAGACCCAGTACTTC
>TRBV20-1|TRBJ2-1|.|many
CSATPQNKLNEQFF
TGCAGCGCCACTCCGCAAAATAAGCTCAATGAGCAGTTCTTC
>TRBV7-2|TRBJ2-1|TRBD1|many
CASSPLGQANEQFF
TGTGCCAGCAGCCCATTGGGACAGGCAAATGAGCAGTTCTTC
>TRBV2|TRBJ2-7|.|.
CASRGAIQYEQYF
TGTGCCAGCAGAGGCGCCATACAGTACGAGCAGTACTTC
>TRBV12-3/TRBV12-4|TRBJ2-7|.|many
CASGGGGTFYEQYF
TGTGCCAGCGGGGGAGGGGGGACCTTCTACGAGCAGTACTTC
>TRBV2|TRBJ2-3|TRBD1|many
CASSRDRVTDTQYF
TGTGCCAGCAGCCGGGACAGGGTTACAGATACGCAGTATTTT
>TRBV7-2|TRBJ2-2|.|many
CASSRVGVAGELFF
TGTGCCAGCAGCCGTGTGGGGGTAGCCGGGGAGCTGTTTTTT
>TRBV12-3/TRBV12-4|TRBJ2-5|.|many
CASSLVSVITQYF
TGTGCCAGCAGTTTAGTTTCGGTCATTACCCAGTACTTC
>TRBV5-1|TRBJ1-4|.|many
CASTPGRAATNEKLFF
TGCGCCAGCACCCCGGGACGGGCCGCAACTAATGAAAAACTGTTTTTT
>TRBV11-2|TRBJ2-3|.|many
CASHTPGTHTQYF
TGTGCCAGCCATACACCCGGGACCCATACGCAGTATTTT
>TRBV7-2|TRBJ2-1|TRBD2|many
CASSYGLEVNEQFF
TGTGCCAGCAGCTACGGACTAGAGGTCAATGAGCAGTTCTTC
>TRBV7-8|TRBJ2-5|.|.
CASSFLGSRYF
TGTGCCAGCAGCTTCCTAGGTTCCCGGTACTTC
>TRBV20-1|TRBJ2-5|TRBD1|many
CSAGRDSFKETQYF
TGCAGTGCTGGCAGGGACAGCTTCAAGGAGACCCAGTACTTC
>TRBV5-1|TRBJ2-3|.|many
CASSFTRPSTDTQYF
TGCGCCAGCAGCTTTACCAGACCTAGCACAGATACGCAGTATTTT
>TRBV7-8|TRBJ1-2|.|few
CASSAAVFNYGYTF
TGTGCCAGCAGCGCAGCGGTATTTAACTATGGCTACACCTTC
>TRBV3-1|TRBJ1-6|.|few
CASSHLQDSPLHF
TGTGCCAGCAGCCATCTTCAAGATTCACCCCTCCACTTT
>TRBV9|TRBJ1-6|TRBD1|few
CASSVNRDRGNSPLHF
TGTGCCAGCAGCGTAAACAGGGACAGGGGTAATTCACCCCTCCACTTT
>TRBV7-2|TRBJ1-5|.|many
CASSSSLNQPQHF
TGTGCCAGCAGCTCCTCCCTTAATCAGCCCCAGCATTTT
>TRBV6-2/TRBV6-3|TRBJ1-5|.|.
CASSYAQGSQPQHF
TGTGCCAGCAGTTATGCGCAGGGCAGTCAGCCCCAGCATTTT
>TRBV4-3|TRBJ2-2|.|few
CASSQDPNRELFF
TGCGCCAGCAGCCAAGATCCCAACAGGGAGCTGTTTTTT
>TRBV6-5|TRBJ2-1|.|few
CASSYVYSRGYNEQFF
TGTGCCAGCAGTTACGTTTATAGCAGGGGCTACAATGAGCAGTTCTTC
>TRBV6-7|TRBJ2-7|.|many
CASSYFRISSYEQYF
TGTGCCAGCAGTTACTTCAGGATTAGCTCCTACGAGCAGTACTTC
>TRBV4-1|TRBJ1-5|.|.
CASSQAEAGEGQPQHF
TGCGCCAGCAGCCAAGCCGAAGCAGGGGAGGGGCAGCCCCAGCATTTT
>TRBV18|TRBJ1-5|.|many
CASSPGGDQPQHF
TGTGCCAGCTCACCCGGGGGGGATCAGCCCCAGCATTTT
>TRBV28|TRBJ2-1|.|.
CASGGAVHPTNEQFF
TGTGCCAGCGGGGGAGCAGTCCATCCTACGAATGAGCAGTTCTTC
>TRBV27|TRBJ2-5|TRBD2|.
CVSSAIRTSGIQETQYF
TGTGTCAGCAGCGCAATCCGGACTAGCGGCATCCAAGAGACCCAGTACTTC
>TRBV7-2|TRBJ2-3|TRBD2|.
CASTPGLAGGTDTQYF
TGTGCCAGCACCCCGGGACTAGCGGGGGGAACAGATACGCAGTATTTT
>TRBV7-6|TRBJ2-7|TRBD1|.
CASSLTGQGGEQYF
TGTGCCAGCAGCTTAACAGGACAGGGGGGCGAGCAGTACTTC
>TRBV18|TRBJ1-5|.|many
CASSPSGVIQPQHF
TGTGCCAGCTCACCGTCGGGGGTGATACAGCCCCAGCATTTT
>TRBV4-2|TRBJ1-1|.|.
CASSHPRVMNTEAFF
TGTGCCAGCAGCCATCCCAGGGTCATGAACACTGAAGCTTTCTTT
>TRBV6-2/TRBV6-3|TRBJ2-5|.|few
CASSYGWDEETQYF
TGTGCCAGCAGTTATGGTTGGGACGAAGAGACCCAGTACTTC
>TRBV5-1|TRBJ2-5|.|.
CASSLASVQETQYF
TGCGCCAGCAGCTTGGCGTCAGTCCAAGAGACCCAGTACTTC
>TRBV28|TRBJ2-7|TRBD2|.
CATRGGGTYEQYF
TGTGCCACCCGAGGCGGGGGAACGTACGAGCAGTACTTC
>TRBV12-3/TRBV12-4|TRBJ1-5|.|few
CASSLGTPQHF
TGTGCCAGCAGTTTAGGGACACCCCAGCATTTT
>TRBV7-9|TRBJ1-5|.|many
CASSLASGYQSQHF
TGTGCCAGCAGCTTAGCCTCAGGGTACCAGTCCCAGCATTTT